This TCR beta chain came from a study of blood T cell repertoires in COVID-19 (dated by TCRdb to the early 2020s). As for the study more broadly: Samples covering the acute and convalescent phases of COVID-19 were provided by collaborators in the United States, Italy and Spain. Sample metadata almost always included a de-identified subject ID, COVID-19 status, age in years and sex. The repertoires were released in a freely available public database intended as a resource for research on the immune response to SARS-CoV-2. Subjects who had been exposed to COVID-19, were actively infected with it, or had recovered from it provided the deeply sampled blood TCRbeta repertoires that made up the dataset. Where available, HLA class I and class II types were taken from metadata supplied by the sample provider and were not determined by assay-based typing. The prospective study material was composed of cDNA or gDNA derived from T cells, B-cell-depleted T cells, or PBMCs. The samples were drawn from the first 160 participants of the ongoing ImmuneRACE study and from over 950 subjects provided by 6 global collaborators. Study-wide findings and limitations: Clinical and demographic metadata were provided uncurated, with the amount varying by source and participant.

Points on this clone: No cognate antigen has been identified for it. No base quality information exists; no much larger clone differs at one position.

TCRbeta CDR3 regions were amplified from genomic DNA using the immunoSEQ Assay, a bias-controlled multiplex PCR. Under the source paper's analysis protocol: The number of nucleated cells in each sample was estimated from the amplification of reference gene primers within the assay. To quantify the absolute abundance of each unique TCRbeta CDR3 rearrangement, sequence reads were collapsed and filtered. For each sample, productive Simpson clonality was calculated as the square root of Simpson's diversity index across productive rearrangements. TCRdb limited this immuneACCESS table to in-frame rearrangements with V and J called. A share of clones is missing; checked studies link under half to unresolved V genes, and the rest is unexplained. D and trimming come from the DNA, and the V and J calls and clone size come from that table. The sample yields some 100,000 clones; approximately 90% were counted once. Roughly 5% of the sample goes to the ten largest clones.

Each collaborating institution followed its own protocols to collect whole blood in K2EDTA tubes. For TCRbeta analysis, collaborator samples were shipped as frozen whole blood, as isolated PBMCs, or as DNA extracted from either sample type. Unmatched junction bases come to 5, with V trimmed by 5 bases and J by 2 bases. Looking up the germline V gene (reference sequence) yields CDR1 LNHDA and CDR2 SQIVND. Reading from cysteine to phenylalanine, the CDR3 counts 16 amino acids. The sequence is cut down to CDR3 DNA, 48 bases in frame from base 1. The chain was built from TRBV19 and TRBJ2-1; the junction holds 11 bases that match TRBD1. Sequencing was carried out using peripheral blood. The receptor was derived from a middle-aged man with acute or convalescent COVID-19. The CDR3 protein: CASSPQGQGAYNEQFF. The DNA sequence follows: TGTGCCAGTAGTCCCCAGGGACAGGGGGCCTACAATGAGCAGTTCTTC.